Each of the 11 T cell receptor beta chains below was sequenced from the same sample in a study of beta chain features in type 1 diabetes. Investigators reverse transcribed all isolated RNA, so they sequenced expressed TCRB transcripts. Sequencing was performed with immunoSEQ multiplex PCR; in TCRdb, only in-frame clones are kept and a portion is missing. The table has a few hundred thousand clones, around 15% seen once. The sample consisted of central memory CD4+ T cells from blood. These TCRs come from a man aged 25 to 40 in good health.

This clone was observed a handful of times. The CDR3 reads CASSQDPTGTYGYTF. The CDR3 nucleotides are TGCGCCAGCAGCCAAGACCCGACAGGGACGTATGGCTACACCTTC. J is TRBJ1-2 and V is TRBV4-1; 7 nucleotides align to TRBD1. CDR1 MGHRA and CDR2 YSYEKL come from the germline V gene. V gave up 0 bases and J gave up 5 bases; unmatched junction bases: 6. This CDR3 is built from 15 residues.

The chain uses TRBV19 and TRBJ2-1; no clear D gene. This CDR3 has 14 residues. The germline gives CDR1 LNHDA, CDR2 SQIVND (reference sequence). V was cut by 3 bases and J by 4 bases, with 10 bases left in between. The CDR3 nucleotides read TGTGCCAGTAGTATTTCCGATGGGTACAATGAGCAGTTCTTC. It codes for CASSISDGYNEQFF.

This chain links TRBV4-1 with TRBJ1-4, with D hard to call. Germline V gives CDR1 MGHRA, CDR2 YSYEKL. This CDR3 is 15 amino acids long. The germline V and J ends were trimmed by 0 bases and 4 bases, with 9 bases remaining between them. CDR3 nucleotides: TGCGCCAGCAGCCAAGATCGGCAGTATAATGAAAAACTGTTTTTT. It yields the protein CASSQDRQYNEKLFF.

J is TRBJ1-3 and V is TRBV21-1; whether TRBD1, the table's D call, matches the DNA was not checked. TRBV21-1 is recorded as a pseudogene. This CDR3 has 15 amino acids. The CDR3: CASSRQGASGNTIYF. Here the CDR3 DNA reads TGTGCCAGCAGCCGACAGGGGGCCTCTGGAAACACCATATATTTT.

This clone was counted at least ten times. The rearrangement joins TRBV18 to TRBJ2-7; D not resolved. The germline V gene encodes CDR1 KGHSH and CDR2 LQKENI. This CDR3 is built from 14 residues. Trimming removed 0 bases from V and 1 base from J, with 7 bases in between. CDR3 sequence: CASSPPVRSYEQYF. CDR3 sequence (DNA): TGTGCCAGCTCACCACCGGTCCGTTCCTACGAGCAGTACTTC.

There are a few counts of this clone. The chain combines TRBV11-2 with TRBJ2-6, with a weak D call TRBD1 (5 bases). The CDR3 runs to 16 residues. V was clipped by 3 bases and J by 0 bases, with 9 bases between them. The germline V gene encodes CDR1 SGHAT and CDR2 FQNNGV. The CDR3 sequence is CASSLSRVSGANVLTF. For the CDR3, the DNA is TGTGCCAGCAGCTTGAGCAGGGTCTCTGGGGCCAACGTCCTGACTTTC.

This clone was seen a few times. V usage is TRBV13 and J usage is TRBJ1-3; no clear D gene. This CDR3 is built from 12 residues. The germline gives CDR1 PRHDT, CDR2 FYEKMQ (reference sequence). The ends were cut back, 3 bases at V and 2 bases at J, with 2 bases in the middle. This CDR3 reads CASSFPGNTIYF. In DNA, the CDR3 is TGTGCCAGCAGCTTCCCTGGAAACACCATATATTTT.

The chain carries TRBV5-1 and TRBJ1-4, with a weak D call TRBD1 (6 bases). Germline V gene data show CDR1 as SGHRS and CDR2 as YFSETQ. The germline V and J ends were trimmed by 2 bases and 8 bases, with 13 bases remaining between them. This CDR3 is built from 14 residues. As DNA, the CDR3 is TGCGCCAGCAGCTTCCAGGGGAGAGACGAAAAACTGTTTTTT. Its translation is CASSFQGRDEKLFF.

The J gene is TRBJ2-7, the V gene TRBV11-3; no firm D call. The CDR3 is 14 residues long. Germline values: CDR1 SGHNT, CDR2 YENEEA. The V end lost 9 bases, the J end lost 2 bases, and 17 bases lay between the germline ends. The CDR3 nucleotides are TGTGCCAGTTCAGAACCCCGGCGACCCTACGAGCAGTACGTC. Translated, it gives CASSEPRRPYEQYV.

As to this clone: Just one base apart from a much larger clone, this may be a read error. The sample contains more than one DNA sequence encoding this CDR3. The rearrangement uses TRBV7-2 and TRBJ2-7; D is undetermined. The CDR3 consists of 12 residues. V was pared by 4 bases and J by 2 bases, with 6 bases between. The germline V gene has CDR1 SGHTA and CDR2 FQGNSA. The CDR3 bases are TGTGCCAGCAGCTCAAGTGCCTACGAGCAGTACTTC. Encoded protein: CASSSSAYEQYF.

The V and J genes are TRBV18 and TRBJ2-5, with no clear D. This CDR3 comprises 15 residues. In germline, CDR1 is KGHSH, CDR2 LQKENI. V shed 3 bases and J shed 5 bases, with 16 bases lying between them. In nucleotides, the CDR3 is TGTGCCAGCTCACCGGGCCGGTCCCCCCGTGAGACCCAGTACTTC. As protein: CASSPGRSPRETQYF.